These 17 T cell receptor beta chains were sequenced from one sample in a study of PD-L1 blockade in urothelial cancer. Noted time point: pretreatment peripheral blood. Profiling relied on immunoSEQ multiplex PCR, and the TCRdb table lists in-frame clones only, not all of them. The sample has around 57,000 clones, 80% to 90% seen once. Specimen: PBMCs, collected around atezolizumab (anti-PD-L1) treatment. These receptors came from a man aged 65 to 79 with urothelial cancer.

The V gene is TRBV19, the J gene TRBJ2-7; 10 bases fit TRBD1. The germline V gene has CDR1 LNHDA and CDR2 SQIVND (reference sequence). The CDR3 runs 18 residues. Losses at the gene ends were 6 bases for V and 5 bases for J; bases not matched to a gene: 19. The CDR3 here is CASRHRATGTGVVNEQYF. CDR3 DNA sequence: TGTGCCAGTAGGCATAGGGCCACCGGGACAGGGGTCGTGAACGAGCAGTACTTC.

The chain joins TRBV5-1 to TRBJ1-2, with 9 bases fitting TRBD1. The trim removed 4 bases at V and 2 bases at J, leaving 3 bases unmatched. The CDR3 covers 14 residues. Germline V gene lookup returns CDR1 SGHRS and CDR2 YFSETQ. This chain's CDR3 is CASSPGQGNYGYTF. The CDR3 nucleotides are TGCGCCAGCAGCCCGGGACAGGGAAACTATGGCTACACCTTC.

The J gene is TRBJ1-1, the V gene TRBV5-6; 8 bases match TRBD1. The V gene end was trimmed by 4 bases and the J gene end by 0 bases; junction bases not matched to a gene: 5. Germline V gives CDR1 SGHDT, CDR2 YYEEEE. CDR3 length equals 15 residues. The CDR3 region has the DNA TGTGCCAGCAGCGGGACAGGCGGTTTGAACACTGAAGCTTTCTTT. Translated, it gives CASSGTGGLNTEAFF.

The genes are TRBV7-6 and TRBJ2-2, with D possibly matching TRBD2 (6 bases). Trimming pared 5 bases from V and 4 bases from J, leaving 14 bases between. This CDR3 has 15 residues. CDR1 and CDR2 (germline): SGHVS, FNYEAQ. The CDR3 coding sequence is TGTGCCAGCAGCCCCCTACTAGCTGTCACCGGGGAGCTGTTTTTT. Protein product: CASSPLLAVTGELFF.

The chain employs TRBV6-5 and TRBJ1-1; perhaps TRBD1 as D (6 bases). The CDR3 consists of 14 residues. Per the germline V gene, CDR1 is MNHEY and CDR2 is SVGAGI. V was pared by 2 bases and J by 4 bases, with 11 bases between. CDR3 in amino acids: CASSYRGKGTEAFF. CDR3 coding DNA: TGTGCCAGCAGTTACAGGGGGAAGGGCACTGAAGCTTTCTTT.

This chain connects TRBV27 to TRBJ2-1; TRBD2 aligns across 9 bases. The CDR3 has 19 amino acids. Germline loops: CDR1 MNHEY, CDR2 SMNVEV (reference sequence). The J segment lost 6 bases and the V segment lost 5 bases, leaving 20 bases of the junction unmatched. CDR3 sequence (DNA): TGTGCCAGCAGTCCGCGGAACTGGCGGGAGGGTATTCAGGTCAATGAGCAGTTCTTC. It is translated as CASSPRNWREGIQVNEQFF.

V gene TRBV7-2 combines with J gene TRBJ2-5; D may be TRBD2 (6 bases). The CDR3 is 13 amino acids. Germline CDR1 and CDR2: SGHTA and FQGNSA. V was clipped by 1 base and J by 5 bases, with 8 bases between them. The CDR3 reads CASSLGGVETQYF. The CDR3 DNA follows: TGTGCCAGCAGCTTAGGGGGGGTGGAGACCCAGTACTTC.

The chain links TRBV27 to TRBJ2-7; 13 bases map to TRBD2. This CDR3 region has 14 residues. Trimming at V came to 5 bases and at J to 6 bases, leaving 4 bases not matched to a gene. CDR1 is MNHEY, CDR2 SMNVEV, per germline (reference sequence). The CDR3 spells CASSLGTSGVEQYF. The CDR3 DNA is TGTGCCAGCAGTCTCGGGACTAGCGGGGTCGAGCAGTACTTC.

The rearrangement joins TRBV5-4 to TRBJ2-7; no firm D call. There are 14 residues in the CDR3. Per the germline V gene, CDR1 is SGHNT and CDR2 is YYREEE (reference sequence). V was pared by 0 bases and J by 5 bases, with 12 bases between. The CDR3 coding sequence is TGTGCCAGCAGCTTGGAGAAGAGAGTCGACGAGCAGTACTTC. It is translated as CASSLEKRVDEQYF.

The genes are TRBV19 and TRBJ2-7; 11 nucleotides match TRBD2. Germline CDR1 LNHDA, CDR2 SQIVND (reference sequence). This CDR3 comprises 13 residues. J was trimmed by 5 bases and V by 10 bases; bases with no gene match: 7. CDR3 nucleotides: TGTGCCACTACTAGCGGGAGTTCCAACGAGCAGTACTTC. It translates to CATTSGSSNEQYF.

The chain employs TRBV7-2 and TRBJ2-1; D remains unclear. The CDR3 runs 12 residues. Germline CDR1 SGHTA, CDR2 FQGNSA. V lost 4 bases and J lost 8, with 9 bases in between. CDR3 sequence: CASSSNSDEQFF. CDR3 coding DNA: TGTGCCAGCAGCTCTAATTCCGATGAGCAGTTCTTC.

This chain's CDR3 is CASSLGSGGDNEQFF. CDR3 DNA: TGTGCCAGCAGCTTAGGTAGCGGGGGCGACAATGAGCAGTTCTTC. This chain connects TRBV7-2 to TRBJ2-1, with 9 bases aligning to TRBD2. The junction had 3 bases not matched to a gene; V was cut back by 1 base and J by 5 bases. Germline values: CDR1 SGHTA, CDR2 FQGNSA. The CDR3 extends over 15 amino acids.

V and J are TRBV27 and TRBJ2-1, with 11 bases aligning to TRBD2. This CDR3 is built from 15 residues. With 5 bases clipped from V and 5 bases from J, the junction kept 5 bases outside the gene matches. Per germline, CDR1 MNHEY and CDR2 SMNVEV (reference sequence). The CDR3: CASSHPGLADNEQFF. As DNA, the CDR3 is TGTGCCAGCAGTCACCCGGGACTAGCGGACAATGAGCAGTTCTTC.

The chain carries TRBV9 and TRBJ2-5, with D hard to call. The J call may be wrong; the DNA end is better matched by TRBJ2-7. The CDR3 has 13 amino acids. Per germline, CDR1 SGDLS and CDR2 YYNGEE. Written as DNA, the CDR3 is TGTGCCAGCAGCGTAGGTGACCACTACGAGCAGTACTTC. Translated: CASSVGDHYEQYF.

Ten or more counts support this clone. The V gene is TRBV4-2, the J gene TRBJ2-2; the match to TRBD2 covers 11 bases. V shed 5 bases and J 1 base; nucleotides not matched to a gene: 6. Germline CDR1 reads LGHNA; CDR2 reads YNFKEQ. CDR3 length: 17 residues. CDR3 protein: CASSVLAGEGNTGELFF. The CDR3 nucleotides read TGTGCCAGCAGCGTACTAGCGGGAGAGGGGAACACCGGGGAGCTGTTTTTT.

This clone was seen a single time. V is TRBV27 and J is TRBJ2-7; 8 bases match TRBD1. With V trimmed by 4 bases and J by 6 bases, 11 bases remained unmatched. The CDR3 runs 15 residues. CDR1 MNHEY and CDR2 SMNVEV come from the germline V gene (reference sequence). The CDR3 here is CASSYRLDRVREQYF. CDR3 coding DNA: TGTGCCAGCAGTTACCGTCTGGACAGGGTACGCGAGCAGTACTTC.

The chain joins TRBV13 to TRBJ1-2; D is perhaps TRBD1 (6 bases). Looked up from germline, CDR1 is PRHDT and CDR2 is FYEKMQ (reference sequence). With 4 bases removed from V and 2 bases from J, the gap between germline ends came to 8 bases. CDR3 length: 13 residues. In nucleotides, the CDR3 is TGTGCCAGCAGCTCGGGGACAAACTATGGCTACACCTTC. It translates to CASSSGTNYGYTF.